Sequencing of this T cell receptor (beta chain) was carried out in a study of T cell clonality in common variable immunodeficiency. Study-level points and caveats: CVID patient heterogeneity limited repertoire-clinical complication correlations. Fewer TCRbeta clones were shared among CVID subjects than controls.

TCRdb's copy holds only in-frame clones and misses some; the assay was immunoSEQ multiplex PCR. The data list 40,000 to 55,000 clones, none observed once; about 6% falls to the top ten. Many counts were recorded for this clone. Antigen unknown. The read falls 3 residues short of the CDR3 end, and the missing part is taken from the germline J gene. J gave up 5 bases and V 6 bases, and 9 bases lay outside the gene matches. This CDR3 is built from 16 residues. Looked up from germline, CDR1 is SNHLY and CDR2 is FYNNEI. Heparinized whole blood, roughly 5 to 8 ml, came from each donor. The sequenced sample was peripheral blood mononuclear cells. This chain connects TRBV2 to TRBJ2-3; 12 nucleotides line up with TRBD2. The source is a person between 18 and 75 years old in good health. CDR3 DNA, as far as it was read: TGTGCCAGCAGATCTAGCGGGGGGGCCTTGTTAGATACG. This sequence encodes CASRSSGGALLDT. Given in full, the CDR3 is CASRSSGGALLDTQYF.